This TCR beta chain was identified in a study of T cells in Graves' hyperthyroidism and ophthalmopathy. With regard to this clonotype: Just one base apart from a much larger clone, this may be a read error. Without the conserved terminal phenylalanine or tryptophan, this CDR3 likely stems from a read error.

Amplification of TCR beta CDR3 regions used RNA as the template. An initial round of RT-PCR targeting the TCR CDR3 relied on the HTBI primer set. TCRdb processed the multiplex PCR reads anew with MiXCR; each CDR3 protein has one entry. The profile shows about 340,000 distinct CDR3 sequences, roughly 20% of them singletons. The TCR was taken from a woman aged 50 to 60 with Graves' hyperthyroidism. The sample taken for sequencing was blood.

CDR3 amino acids: CASRNLALETQYL. In DNA, the CDR3 is TGTGCCAGCAGGAACCTAGCTCTGGAGACCCAGTACCTC. V usage is TRBV2 and J usage is TRBJ2-5; possible D gene TRBD2, 5 bases. The CDR3 totals 13 residues. Germline-derived CDR1 and CDR2 are SNHLY and FYNNEI. Trimming stripped 6 bases from V and 5 bases from J, with 13 bases between.